This T cell receptor (beta chain) was sequenced for a study of Ad26.COV2.S vaccination and SARS-CoV-2 variants. Study-wide results and limits: People who got the vaccine or the placebo had similar non-spike TCR breadth.

Profiled with immunoSEQ multiplex PCR; TCRdb holds only in-frame clones, not every one. The sample has about 350,000 clones, 85% to 90% seen once. To note about this clone: What it binds is unknown.

Per the germline V gene, CDR1 is KGHSH and CDR2 is LQKENI. V was pared by 3 bases and J by 1 base, with 1 base of the junction left unmatched. The length of the CDR3 is 16 residues. Treatment described: over 15 received Ad26.COV2.S at low or high dose, single or two shots; several received placebo; per-sample allocation not given. Specimens were obtained on day 63 following the first vaccine or placebo injection. The source material was peripheral blood, sampled in a trial of Ad26.COV2.S vaccine versus placebo. The origin of this receptor is a person between 18 and 60 years old who received the Ad26.COV2.S COVID-19 vaccine or a placebo. The chain employs TRBV18 and TRBJ1-4; 11 bases agree with TRBD1. This CDR3 reads CASSPGTGGTNEKLFF. Written as DNA, the CDR3 is TGTGCCAGCTCACCTGGGACAGGGGGAACTAATGAAAAACTGTTTTTT.